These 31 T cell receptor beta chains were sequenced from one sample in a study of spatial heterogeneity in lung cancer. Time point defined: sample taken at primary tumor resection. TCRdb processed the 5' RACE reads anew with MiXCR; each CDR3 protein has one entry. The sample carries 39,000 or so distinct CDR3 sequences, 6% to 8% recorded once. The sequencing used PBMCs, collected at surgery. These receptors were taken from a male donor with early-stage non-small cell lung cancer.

In DNA, the CDR3 is TGTGCCAGCACCCTGGGAGGGGTGGGACTAGCGGGCCGATACAATGAGCAGTTCTTC. Protein product: CASTLGGVGLAGRYNEQFF. The chain couples TRBV3-1 to TRBJ2-1, with 12 bases lining up with TRBD2. This CDR3 has 19 amino acids. With 7 bases clipped from V and 4 bases from J, the junction kept 17 bases outside the gene matches. CDR1 and CDR2 (germline): LGHDT, YNNKEL (reference sequence).

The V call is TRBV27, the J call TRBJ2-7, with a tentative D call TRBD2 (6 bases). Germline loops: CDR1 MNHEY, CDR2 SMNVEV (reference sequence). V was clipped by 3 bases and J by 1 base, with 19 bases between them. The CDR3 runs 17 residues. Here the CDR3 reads CASSLGREREVSYEQYV. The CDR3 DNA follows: TGTGCCAGCAGTTTGGGTCGGGAGAGAGAGGTTTCCTACGAGCAGTACGTC.

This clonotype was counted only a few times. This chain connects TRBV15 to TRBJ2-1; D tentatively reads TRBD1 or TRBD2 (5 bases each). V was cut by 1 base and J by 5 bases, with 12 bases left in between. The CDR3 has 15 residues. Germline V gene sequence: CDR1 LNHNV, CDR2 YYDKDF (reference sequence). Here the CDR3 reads CATSRAVGDHNEQFF. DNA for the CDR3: TGTGCCACCAGCAGAGCGGTGGGGGATCACAATGAGCAGTTCTTC.

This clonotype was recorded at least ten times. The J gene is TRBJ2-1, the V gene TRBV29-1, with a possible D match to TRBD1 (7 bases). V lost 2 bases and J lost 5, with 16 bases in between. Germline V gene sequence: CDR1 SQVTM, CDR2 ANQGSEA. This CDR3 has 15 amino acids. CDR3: CSVEPTEGAHNEQFF. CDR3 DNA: TGCAGCGTTGAACCTACGGAGGGGGCCCACAATGAGCAGTTCTTC.

CDR3: CASTTPSGTDTQYF. DNA of the CDR3: TGTGCCAGCACCACCCCCAGTGGCACAGATACGCAGTATTTT. The chain recombines TRBV27 with TRBJ2-3; D is unclear. The length of the CDR3 is 14 residues. Germline V lookup: CDR1 MNHEY, CDR2 SMNVEV (reference sequence). Trimming took 7 bases from V and 1 from J, leaving 12 bases between them.

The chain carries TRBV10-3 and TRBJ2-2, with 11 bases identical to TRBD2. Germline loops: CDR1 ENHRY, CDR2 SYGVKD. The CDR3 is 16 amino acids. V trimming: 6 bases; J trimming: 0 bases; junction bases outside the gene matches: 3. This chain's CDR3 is CAIRGTSGTNTGELFF. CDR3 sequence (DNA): TGTGCCATCAGGGGGACTAGCGGTACGAACACCGGGGAGCTGTTTTTT.

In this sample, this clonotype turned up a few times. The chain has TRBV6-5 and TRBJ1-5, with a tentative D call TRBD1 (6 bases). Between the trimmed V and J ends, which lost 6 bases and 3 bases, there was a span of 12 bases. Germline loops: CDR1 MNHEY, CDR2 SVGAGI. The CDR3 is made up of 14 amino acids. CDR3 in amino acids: CASRVDSNNQPQHF. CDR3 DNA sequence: TGTGCCAGCAGGGTGGACAGCAACAATCAGCCCCAGCATTTT.

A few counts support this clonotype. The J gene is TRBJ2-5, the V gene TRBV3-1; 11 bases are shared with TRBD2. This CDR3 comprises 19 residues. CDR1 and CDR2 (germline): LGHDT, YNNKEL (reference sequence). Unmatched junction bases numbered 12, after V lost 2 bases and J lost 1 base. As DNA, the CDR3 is TGTGCCAGCAGCCAATTTCGGGTAGCGGGGGGGCTCCCCCAAGAGACCCAGTACTTC. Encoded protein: CASSQFRVAGGLPQETQYF.

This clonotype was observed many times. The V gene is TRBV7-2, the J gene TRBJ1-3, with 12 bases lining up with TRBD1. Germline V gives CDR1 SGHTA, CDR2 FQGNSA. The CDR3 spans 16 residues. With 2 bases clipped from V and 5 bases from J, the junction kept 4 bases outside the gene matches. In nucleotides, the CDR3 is TGTGCCAGCAGCTTAAGGGGACAGGGGGCGAGAAACACCATATATTTT. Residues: CASSLRGQGARNTIYF. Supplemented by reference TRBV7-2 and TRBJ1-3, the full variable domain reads GAGVSQSPSNKVTEKGKDVELRCDPISGHTALYWYRQSLGQGLEFLIYFQGNSAPDKSGLPSDRFSAERTGGSVSTLTIQRTQQEDSAVYLCASSLRGQGARNTIYFGEGSWLTVV.

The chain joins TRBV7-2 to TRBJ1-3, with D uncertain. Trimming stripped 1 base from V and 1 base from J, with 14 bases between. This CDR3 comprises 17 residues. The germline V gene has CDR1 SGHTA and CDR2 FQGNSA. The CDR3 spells CASSLGGQTFSGNTIYF. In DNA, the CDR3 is TGTGCCAGCAGCTTAGGGGGTCAGACGTTTTCTGGAAACACCATATATTTT.

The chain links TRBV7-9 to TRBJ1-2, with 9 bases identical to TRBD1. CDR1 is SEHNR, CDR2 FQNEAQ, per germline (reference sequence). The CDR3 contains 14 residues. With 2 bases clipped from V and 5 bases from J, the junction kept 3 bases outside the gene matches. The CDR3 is CASSLLGTGYGYTF. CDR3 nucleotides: TGTGCCAGCAGCTTATTAGGGACAGGGTATGGCTACACCTTC.

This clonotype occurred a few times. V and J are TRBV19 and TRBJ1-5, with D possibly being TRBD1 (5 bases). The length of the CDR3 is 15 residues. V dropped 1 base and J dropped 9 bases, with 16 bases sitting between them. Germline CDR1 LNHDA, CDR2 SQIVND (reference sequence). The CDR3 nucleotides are TGTGCCAGTAGTATAGGGGACGGAGACCTGAGGCCCCAGCATTTT. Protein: CASSIGDGDLRPQHF. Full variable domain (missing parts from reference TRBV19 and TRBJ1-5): DGGITQSPKYLFRKEGQNVTLSCEQNLNHDAMYWYRQDPGQGLRLIYYSQIVNDFQKGDIAEGYSVSREKKESFPLTVTSAQKNPTAFYLCASSIGDGDLRPQHFGDGTRLSIL.

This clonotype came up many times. The CDR3 here is CAISDGSRYNEQFF. The CDR3, as DNA: TGTGCCATCAGTGACGGGAGTCGGTACAATGAGCAGTTCTTC. The chain employs TRBV10-3 and TRBJ2-1, with D perhaps TRBD2 (6 bases). V was cut by 3 bases and J by 4 bases, with 10 bases left in between. Per germline, CDR1 ENHRY and CDR2 SYGVKD. The CDR3 consists of 14 residues.

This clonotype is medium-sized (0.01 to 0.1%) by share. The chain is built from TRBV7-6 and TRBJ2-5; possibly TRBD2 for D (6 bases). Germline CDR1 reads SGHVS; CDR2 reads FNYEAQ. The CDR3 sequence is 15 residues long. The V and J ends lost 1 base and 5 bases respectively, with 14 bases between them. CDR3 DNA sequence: TGTGCCAGCAGCTTAGGAGGGTCCGGAGGGGAGACCCAGTACTTC. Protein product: CASSLGGSGGETQYF.

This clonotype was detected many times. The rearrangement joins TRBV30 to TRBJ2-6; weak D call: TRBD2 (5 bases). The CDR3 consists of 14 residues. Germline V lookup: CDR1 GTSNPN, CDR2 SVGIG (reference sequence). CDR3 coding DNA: TGTGCGAGGTTCGAGGGCTCTGGGGCCAACGTCCTGACTTTC. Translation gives CARFEGSGANVLTF.

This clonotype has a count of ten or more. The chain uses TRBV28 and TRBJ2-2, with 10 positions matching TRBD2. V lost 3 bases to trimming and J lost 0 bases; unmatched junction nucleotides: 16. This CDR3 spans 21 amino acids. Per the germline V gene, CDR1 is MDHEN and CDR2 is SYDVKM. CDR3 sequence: CASSFPFFGLAGASNTGELFF. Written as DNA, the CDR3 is TGTGCCAGCAGTTTTCCTTTCTTCGGGCTAGCGGGGGCCTCGAACACCGGGGAGCTGTTTTTT.

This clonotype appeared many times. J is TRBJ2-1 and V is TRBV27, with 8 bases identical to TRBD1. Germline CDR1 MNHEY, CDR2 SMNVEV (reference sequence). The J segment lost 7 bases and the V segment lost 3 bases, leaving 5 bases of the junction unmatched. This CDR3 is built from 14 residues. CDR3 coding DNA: TGTGCCAGCAGTTTCACAGGGGGAAGGAATGAGCAGTTCTTC. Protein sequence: CASSFTGGRNEQFF.

Here the CDR3 reads CASSHMDTDTQYF. CDR3 in DNA: TGTGCCAGCAGCCACATGGATACAGATACGCAGTATTTT. V is TRBV5-5 and J is TRBJ2-3; D is unresolved. The germline gives CDR1 SGHKS, CDR2 YYEKEE (reference sequence). Trimming removed 4 bases from V and 3 bases from J, with 9 bases in between. The CDR3 runs to 13 residues.

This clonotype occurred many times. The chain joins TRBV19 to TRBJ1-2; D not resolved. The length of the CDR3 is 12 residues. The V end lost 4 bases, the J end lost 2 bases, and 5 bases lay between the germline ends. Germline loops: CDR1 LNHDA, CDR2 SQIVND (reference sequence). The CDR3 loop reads CASSTLNYGYTF. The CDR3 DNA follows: TGTGCCAGTAGTACCCTCAACTATGGCTACACCTTC. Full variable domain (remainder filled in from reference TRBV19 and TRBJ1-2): DGGITQSPKYLFRKEGQNVTLSCEQNLNHDAMYWYRQDPGQGLRLIYYSQIVNDFQKGDIAEGYSVSREKKESFPLTVTSAQKNPTAFYLCASSTLNYGYTFGSGTRLTVV.

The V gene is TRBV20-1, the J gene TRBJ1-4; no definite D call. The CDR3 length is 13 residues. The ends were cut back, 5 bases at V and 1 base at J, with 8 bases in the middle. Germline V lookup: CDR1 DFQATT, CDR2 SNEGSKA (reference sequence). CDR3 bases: TGCAGTGCTTTCCATCGAACTAATGAAAAACTGTTTTTT. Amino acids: CSAFHRTNEKLFF.

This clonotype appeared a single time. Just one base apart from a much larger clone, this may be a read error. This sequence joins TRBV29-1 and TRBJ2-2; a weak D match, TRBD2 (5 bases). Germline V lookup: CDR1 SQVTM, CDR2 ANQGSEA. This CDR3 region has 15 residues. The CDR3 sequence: CSVPSVAGATGVLFF. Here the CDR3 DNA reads TGCAGCGTCCCGAGCGTAGCCGGAGCGACCGGGGTGCTGTTTTTT.

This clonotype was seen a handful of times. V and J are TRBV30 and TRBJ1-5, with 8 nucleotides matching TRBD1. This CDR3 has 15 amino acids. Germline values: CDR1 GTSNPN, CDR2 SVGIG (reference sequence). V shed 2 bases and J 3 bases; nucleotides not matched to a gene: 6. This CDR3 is CAWSPGQGFNQPQHF. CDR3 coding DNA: TGTGCCTGGAGTCCAGGACAGGGTTTCAATCAGCCCCAGCATTTT. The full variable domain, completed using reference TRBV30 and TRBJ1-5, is SQTIHQWPATLVQPVGSPLSLECTVEGTSNPNLYWYRQAAGRGLQLLFYSVGIGQISSEVPQNLSASRPQDRQFILSSKKLLLSDSGFYLCAWSPGQGFNQPQHFGDGTRLSIL.

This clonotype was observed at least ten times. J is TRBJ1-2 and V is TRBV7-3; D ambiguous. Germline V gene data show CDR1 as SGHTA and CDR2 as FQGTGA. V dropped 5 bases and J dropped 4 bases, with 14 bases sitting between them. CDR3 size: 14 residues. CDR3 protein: CASSPGSGSYGYTF. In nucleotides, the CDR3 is TGTGCCAGCAGCCCCGGGTCGGGCAGCTATGGCTACACCTTC.

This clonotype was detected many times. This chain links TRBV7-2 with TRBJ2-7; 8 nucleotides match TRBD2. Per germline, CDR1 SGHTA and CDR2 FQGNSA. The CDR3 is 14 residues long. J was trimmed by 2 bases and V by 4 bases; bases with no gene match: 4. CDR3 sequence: CASSSQAGAYEQYF. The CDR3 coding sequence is TGTGCCAGCAGCTCGCAAGCGGGGGCCTACGAGCAGTACTTC.

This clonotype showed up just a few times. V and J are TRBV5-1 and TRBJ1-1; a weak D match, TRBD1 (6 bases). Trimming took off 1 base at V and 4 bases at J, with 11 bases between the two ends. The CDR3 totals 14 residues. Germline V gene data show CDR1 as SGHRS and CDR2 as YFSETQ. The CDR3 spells CASSLTGTGTEAFF. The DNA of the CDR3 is TGCGCCAGCAGCTTGACAGGGACGGGCACTGAAGCTTTCTTT. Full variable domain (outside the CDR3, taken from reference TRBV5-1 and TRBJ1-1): KAGVTQTPRYLIKTRGQQVTLSCSPISGHRSVSWYQQTPGQGLQFLFEYFSETQRNKGNFPGRFSGRQFSNSRSEMNVSTLELGDSALYLCASSLTGTGTEAFFGQGTRLTVV.

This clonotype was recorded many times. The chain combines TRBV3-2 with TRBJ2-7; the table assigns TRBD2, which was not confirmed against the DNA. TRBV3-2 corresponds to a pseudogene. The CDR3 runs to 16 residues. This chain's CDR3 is CASSRKIAGGPDEQYV. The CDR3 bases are TGTGCCAGCAGCCGCAAAATAGCGGGAGGGCCGGACGAGCAGTACGTC.

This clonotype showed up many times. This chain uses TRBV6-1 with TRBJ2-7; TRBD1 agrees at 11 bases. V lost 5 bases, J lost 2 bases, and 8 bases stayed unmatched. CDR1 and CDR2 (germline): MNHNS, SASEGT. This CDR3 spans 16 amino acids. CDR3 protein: CASSRIRDRGTYEQYF. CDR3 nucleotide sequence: TGTGCCAGCAGTCGAATTCGGGACAGGGGGACCTACGAGCAGTACTTC.

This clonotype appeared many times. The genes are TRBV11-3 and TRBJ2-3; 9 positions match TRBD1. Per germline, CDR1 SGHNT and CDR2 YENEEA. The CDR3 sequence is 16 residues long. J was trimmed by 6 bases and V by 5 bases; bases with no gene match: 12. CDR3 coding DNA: TGTGCCAGCAGCCCCTGGGACAGGGCAGAAGATGATACGCAGTATTTT. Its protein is CASSPWDRAEDDTQYF. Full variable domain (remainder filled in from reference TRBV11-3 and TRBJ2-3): EAGVVQSPRYKIIEKKQPVAFWCNPISGHNTLYWYLQNLGQGPELLIRYENEEAVDDSQLPKDRFSAERLKGVDSTLKIQPAELGDSAVYLCASSPWDRAEDDTQYFGPGTRLTVL.

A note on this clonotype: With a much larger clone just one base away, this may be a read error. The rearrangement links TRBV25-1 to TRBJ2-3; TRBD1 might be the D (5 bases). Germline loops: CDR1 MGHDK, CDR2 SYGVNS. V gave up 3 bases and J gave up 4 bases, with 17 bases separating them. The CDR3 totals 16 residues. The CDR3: CASSEAEGQVADTQYF. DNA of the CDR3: TGTGCCAGCAGTGAGGCGGAAGGACAAGTGGCAGATACGCAGTATTTT.

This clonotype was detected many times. DNA of the CDR3: TGTGCCAGCATCCTTACTAGCGGTGCAGATACGCAGTATTTT. Translation: CASILTSGADTQYF. V usage is TRBV6-2 or TRBV6-3 and J usage is TRBJ2-3; TRBD2 agrees at 8 bases. CDR3 size: 14 residues. J gave up 4 bases and V 7 bases, and 7 bases lay outside the gene matches. Germline V CDR1 and CDR2: MNHEY, SVGEGT.

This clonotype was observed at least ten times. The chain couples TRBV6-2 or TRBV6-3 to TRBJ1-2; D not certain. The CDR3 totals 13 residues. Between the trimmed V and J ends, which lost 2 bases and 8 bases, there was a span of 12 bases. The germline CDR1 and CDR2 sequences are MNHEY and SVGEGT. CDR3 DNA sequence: TGTGCCAGCAGTTACACACCCGTCGGCGGCTACACCTTC. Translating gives CASSYTPVGGYTF.